This T cell receptor beta chain is from a study of CXCR3-negative and CXCR3-positive naive CD8 T cells. Libraries of TRB cDNA were made by 5' RACE and carried UMIs. From the 5' RACE reads, TCRdb lists one entry per CDR3 protein and no DNA. Recorded for this sample: under 85,000 distinct CDR3 sequences. Germline CDR1 reads SQVTM; CDR2 reads ANQGSEA. The CDR3 sequence is 13 residues long. About this clonotype itself: Its antigen is not known.

General observations from the study: In CXCR3-positive naive cells, the TRB CDR3s were more hydrophobic than in CXCR3-negative naive cells.

The TCR was taken from a human donor in good health. Some clones in this sample may be carry-over from other donors' samples. The chain is built from TRBV29-1 and TRBJ2-2; the D call of TRBD1 rests on TCRdb alone, since no DNA is present to check it. The material sequenced was naive CXCR3- CD8+ T cells from blood. Subset described: CD45RO-CCR7+CD27+CD95- naive CD8+ T cells lacking CXCR3 (TNR3-). The CDR3 sequence is CSATGDTTGELFF.